The clone carrying this TCR beta chain was detected ten times or more. The data originate from a study of T-cell memory formation after mild COVID-19. Each CDR3 protein is one row after TCRdb ran MiXCR on the 5' RACE reads. The sample has about 38,000 distinct CDR3 sequences, 11% seen once. The sequence was collected from a man aged 18 to 29 who had mild COVID-19 (a few samples of this study predate the infection). Cell type and time point are not known. Sample: PBMCs or a T cell subset sorted from them (not recorded which).

The CDR3 loop is CASRGTTGTSDTDTQYF. The CDR3 coding sequence is TGTGCCAGCAGGGGCACAACCGGGACTAGCGACACAGATACGCAGTATTTT. The chain carries TRBV3-1 and TRBJ2-3, with 10 positions matching TRBD2. The CDR3 is 17 amino acids. Germline V gene lookup returns CDR1 LGHDT and CDR2 YNNKEL (reference sequence). Losses at the gene ends were 6 bases for V and 2 bases for J; bases not matched to a gene: 11.